The present T cell receptor beta chain was sequenced within a study of blood T cell repertoires in COVID-19. On the study more broadly: The United States, Italy and Spain supplied acute and convalescent COVID-19 samples. From T cells, B-cell-depleted T cells, or PBMCs came the material, which was cDNA or gDNA.

As handled by the study authors: Amplification with reference gene primers provided the estimates of nucleated cell counts. TCRdb's copy holds only in-frame clones and misses some; the assay was immunoSEQ multiplex PCR. V and J calls plus clone size are reproduced from that table; the DNA served to infer D and trimming. The data contain tens of thousands of clones, 70% to 80% of them singletons. In its sample, this clone was seen once. A much larger clone lies one base from this, so it may be a read error. Other DNA sequences of this sample code for an identical CDR3. The CDR3 sequence is 16 residues long. Germline loops: CDR1 MDHEN, CDR2 SYDVKM.

This rearrangement joins TRBV28 to TRBJ1-3; D unclear. Sequencing was carried out using peripheral blood. The receptor comes from a woman over 75 with acute or convalescent COVID-19. The DNA for the CDR3 is TGTGCTAGCGGGTCGCCTAGAAGCCCCTCTGGAAACACCATATATTTT. Its translation is CASGSPRSPSGNTIYF.